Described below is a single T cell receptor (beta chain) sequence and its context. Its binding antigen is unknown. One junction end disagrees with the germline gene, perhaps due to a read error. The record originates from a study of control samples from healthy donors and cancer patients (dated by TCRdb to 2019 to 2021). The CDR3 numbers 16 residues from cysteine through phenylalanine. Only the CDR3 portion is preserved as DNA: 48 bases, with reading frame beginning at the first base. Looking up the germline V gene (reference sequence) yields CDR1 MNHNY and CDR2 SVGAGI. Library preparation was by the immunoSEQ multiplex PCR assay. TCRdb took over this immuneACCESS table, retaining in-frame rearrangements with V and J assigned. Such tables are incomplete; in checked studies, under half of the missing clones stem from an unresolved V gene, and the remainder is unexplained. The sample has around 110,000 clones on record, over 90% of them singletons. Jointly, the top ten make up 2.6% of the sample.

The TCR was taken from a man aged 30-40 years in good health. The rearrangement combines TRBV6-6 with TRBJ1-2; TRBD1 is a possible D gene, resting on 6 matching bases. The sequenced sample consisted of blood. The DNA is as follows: TGTGCCAGCAGTGACTCCCGTGGACAGAATGACTATGGCTACACCTTC. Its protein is CASSDSRGQNDYGYTF.